The 4 T cell receptor beta chains presented below share a single source sample, sequenced in a study of blood T cell repertoires in COVID-19. Sequencing used immunoSEQ multiplex PCR; TCRdb keeps in-frame clones, though not all of them. The table records roughly 180,000 clones, around 84% of them present only once. What was sequenced was peripheral blood. Receptor source: a woman in her forties or fifties with COVID-19, enrolled during active disease.

CDR3 coding DNA: TGTGCCAGCAACTCCCGACAGGGTACCACCTACGAGCAGTACTTC. The encoded protein is CASNSRQGTTYEQYF. The chain joins TRBV5-6 to TRBJ2-7; 7 bases fit TRBD1. The V and J ends lost 6 bases and 2 bases, in that order; junction bases with no gene match: 11. CDR3 length: 15 amino acids. Looked up from germline, CDR1 is SGHDT and CDR2 is YYEEEE.

The V gene is TRBV7-8, the J gene TRBJ1-1, with D perhaps TRBD1 (5 bases). The V gene lost 5 bases and the J gene lost 4 bases, with 11 bases spanning the gap. The CDR3 spans 13 residues. The germline V gene encodes CDR1 SGHVS and CDR2 FQNEAQ. The CDR3 spells CASSLTGGTEAFF. For the CDR3, the DNA is TGTGCCAGCAGCCTAACGGGGGGCACTGAAGCTTTCTTT.

The gene calls are TRBV27 and TRBJ1-2, with 7 bases identical to TRBD1. Germline CDR1 MNHEY, CDR2 SMNVEV (reference sequence). The CDR3 is 15 residues long. The V gene end was trimmed by 2 bases and the J gene end by 7 bases; junction bases not matched to a gene: 10. CDR3 sequence reads: CASSLGSGGGFGYTF. The CDR3 nucleotides are TGTGCCAGCAGTTTAGGGTCAGGGGGTGGATTTGGCTACACCTTC.

The chain links TRBV9 to TRBJ2-2; 11 nucleotides match TRBD2. This CDR3 has 19 amino acids. The J segment lost 1 base and the V segment lost 2 bases, leaving 10 bases of the junction unmatched. CDR1 and CDR2 (germline): SGDLS, YYNGEE. This chain's CDR3 is CASSVSPFSGGGNTGELFF. Here the CDR3 DNA reads TGTGCCAGCAGCGTTTCCCCCTTTAGCGGGGGGGGGAACACCGGGGAGCTGTTTTTT. The entire variable domain, with the rest obtained from reference TRBV9 and TRBJ2-2, is as follows: DSGVTQTPKHLITATGQRVTLRCSPRSGDLSVYWYQQSLDQGLQFLIQYYNGEERAKGNILERFSAQQFPDLHSELNLSSLELGDSALYFCASSVSPFSGGGNTGELFFGEGSRLTVL.